Shown below are 14 T cell receptor beta chains from a single sample sequenced in a study of blood T cell repertoires in COVID-19. TCRdb's table, derived via immunoSEQ multiplex PCR, lists solely in-frame clones and lacks some. The data show around 30,000 clones, with 89% seen just once and more than 9% held by the top ten. Material: peripheral blood. The receptors derive from a human donor in a cohort sampled during active COVID-19.

CDR3 coding DNA: TGTGCCAGCAGTCCCCGGGGGGGCTTGACAGATACGCAGTATTTT. Translated: CASSPRGGLTDTQYF. The chain has TRBV7-6 and TRBJ2-3; 8 positions agree with TRBD2. With V trimmed by 6 bases and J by 3 bases, 8 bases remained unmatched. The CDR3 consists of 15 residues. Germline CDR1 is SGHVS and CDR2 is FNYEAQ.

For the CDR3, the DNA is TGTGCCAGCAGCTTAGTCGGGGCGGGGGGCTACAATGAGCAGTTCTTC. Protein sequence: CASSLVGAGGYNEQFF. The chain uses TRBV7-9 and TRBJ2-1; 8 bases fit TRBD2. Unmatched junction bases numbered 5, after V lost 1 base and J lost 3 bases. The CDR3 has 16 residues. Germline CDR1 reads SEHNR; CDR2 reads FQNEAQ (reference sequence).

The chain is built from TRBV5-1 and TRBJ1-4; perhaps TRBD1 as D (5 bases). The CDR3 is 15 amino acids. CDR1 and CDR2 (germline): SGHRS, YFSETQ. The germline V and J ends were trimmed by 0 bases and 7 bases, with 13 bases remaining between them. The CDR3 spells CASSLAGGVGEKLFF. In nucleotides, the CDR3 is TGCGCCAGCAGCTTGGCCGGGGGGGTTGGTGAAAAACTGTTTTTT. The entire variable domain, with the rest obtained from reference TRBV5-1 and TRBJ1-4, is as follows: KAGVTQTPRYLIKTRGQQVTLSCSPISGHRSVSWYQQTPGQGLQFLFEYFSETQRNKGNFPGRFSGRQFSNSRSEMNVSTLELGDSALYLCASSLAGGVGEKLFFGSGTQLSVL.

The chain uses TRBV11-3 and TRBJ2-2, with 9 positions matching TRBD2. CDR3 length equals 18 residues. V dropped 1 base and J dropped 4; count of bases not matched to a gene: 10. Germline V gives CDR1 SGHNT, CDR2 YENEEA. CDR3 nucleotide sequence: TGTGCCAGCAGCTTAGGCCGATCGGCGGGGGGGTGCACCGGGGAGCTGTTTTTT. Amino acids: CASSLGRSAGGCTGELFF.

The J gene is TRBJ1-2, the V gene TRBV19; possibly TRBD1 for D (5 bases). V was pared by 5 bases and J by 4 bases, with 23 bases between. Germline assignment: CDR1 LNHDA and CDR2 SQIVND (reference sequence). The CDR3 length is 17 residues. CDR3 DNA: TGTGCCAGTAGTCCCCCCCCCTACAGGACCCAGACCTATGGCTACACCTTC. Its protein product is CASSPPPYRTQTYGYTF.

V and J are TRBV28 and TRBJ2-5; D unresolved. V dropped 1 base and J dropped 5 bases, with 14 bases sitting between them. The CDR3 has 15 residues. Germline V gene lookup returns CDR1 MDHEN and CDR2 SYDVKM. As DNA, the CDR3 is TGTGCCAGCAGTTTATATAGCTTGTCGCGGGAGACCCAGTACTTC. The encoded protein is CASSLYSLSRETQYF.

The genes are TRBV19 and TRBJ2-7; 10 bases agree with TRBD2. CDR1 and CDR2 (germline): LNHDA, SQIVND (reference sequence). CDR3 length: 14 residues. Trimming cost V 4 bases and J 3 bases; bases outside gene matches: 3. Written as DNA, the CDR3 is TGTGCCAGTAGTAGGACTAGCGGAGTCTACGAGCAGTACTTC. Translating it yields CASSRTSGVYEQYF.

This sequence joins TRBV5-1 and TRBJ2-5; TRBD1 aligns across 10 bases. Unmatched junction bases numbered 6, after V lost 5 bases and J lost 5 bases. CDR3 size: 14 residues. Germline V lookup: CDR1 SGHRS, CDR2 YFSETQ. The CDR3 is CASSLGQGMETQYF. CDR3 DNA sequence: TGCGCCAGCAGTCTGGGACAGGGGATGGAGACCCAGTACTTC. Combining the CDR3 with reference TRBV5-1 and TRBJ2-5 gives the whole variable domain KAGVTQTPRYLIKTRGQQVTLSCSPISGHRSVSWYQQTPGQGLQFLFEYFSETQRNKGNFPGRFSGRQFSNSRSEMNVSTLELGDSALYLCASSLGQGMETQYFGPGTRLLVL.

The chain uses TRBV2 and TRBJ2-3, with 7 bases identical to TRBD2. There are 13 residues in the CDR3. Germline V gene data show CDR1 as SNHLY and CDR2 as FYNNEI. Unmatched junction bases numbered 6, after V lost 10 bases and J lost 2 bases. CDR3 sequence reads: CATGAGDTDTQYF. The CDR3, as DNA: TGTGCCACTGGGGCGGGGGACACAGATACGCAGTATTTT.

The chain links TRBV14 to TRBJ2-1, with 8 bases that match TRBD2. Trimming took 3 bases from V and 3 from J; bases not matched to a gene: 4. CDR1 is SGHDN, CDR2 FVKESK, per germline. The CDR3 covers 15 residues. DNA of the CDR3: TGTGCCAGCAGCCATGTCGGGGGGGGCTACAATGAGCAGTTCTTC. Its protein product is CASSHVGGGYNEQFF.

V usage is TRBV10-3 and J usage is TRBJ1-5, with unresolved D. The V end lost 0 bases, the J end lost 6 bases, and 9 bases lay between the germline ends. The CDR3 runs to 14 residues. The germline CDR1 and CDR2 sequences are ENHRY and SYGVKD. In DNA, the CDR3 is TGTGCCATCAGTGAGTCTTCGGGAGGTCAGCCCCAGCATTTT. Its translation is CAISESSGGQPQHF.

V usage is TRBV6-2 or TRBV6-3 and J usage is TRBJ2-2, with a weak D call TRBD2 (5 bases). Germline-derived CDR1 and CDR2 are MNHEY and SVGEGT. V was clipped by 2 bases and J by 6 bases, with 19 bases between them. The CDR3 is made up of 17 amino acids. This CDR3 reads CASSYDGLGWTPGELFF. The CDR3 coding sequence is TGTGCCAGCAGTTACGACGGGCTAGGGTGGACTCCCGGGGAGCTGTTTTTT.

J is TRBJ1-6 and V is TRBV28; tentative D call: TRBD1 (6 bases). Germline CDR1 MDHEN, CDR2 SYDVKM. The CDR3 is 15 residues long. V lost 4 bases, J lost 8 bases, and 15 bases lay in between. Here the CDR3 DNA reads TGTGCCAGCAGTTACCTAGGGGGGGTAGATTCACCCCTCCACTTT. Its protein is CASSYLGGVDSPLHF.

This sequence joins TRBV5-5 and TRBJ2-5; 15 positions match TRBD2. Per the germline V gene, CDR1 is SGHKS and CDR2 is YYEKEE (reference sequence). Trimming removed 2 bases from V and 5 bases from J; junction bases left unmatched: 4. CDR3 size: 16 residues. The DNA of the CDR3 is TGTGCCAGCAGCTTACAGGGGACTAGCGGGAGGGAGACCCAGTACTTC. Encoded protein: CASSLQGTSGRETQYF.